This T cell receptor (beta chain) is from a study of cytomegalovirus exposure and HLA in healthy donors. Primers: 60 Vbeta forward and 13 Jbeta reverse. Assay: immunoSEQ multiplex PCR; the TCRdb copy retains only in-frame clones and omits some. Among 200,000 to 250,000 clones listed, about 82% were seen once. In nominal health when sampled, donors likely had unrecorded immune exposures nonetheless. V was pared by 0 bases and J by 3 bases, with 3 bases of the junction left unmatched. Germline lookup yields CDR1 LGHNA and CDR2 YSLEER. This CDR3 region has 15 residues. This clone appeared a single time. The sample was PBMCs. V usage is TRBV4-3 and J usage is TRBJ2-3, with 7 bases aligning to TRBD1. This TCR came from a man aged 25 to 45 in good health and CMV-seronegative. The CDR3 loop reads CASSQDSTGTDTQYF. CDR3 sequence (DNA): TGCGCCAGCAGCCAAGATTCGACAGGGACAGATACGCAGTATTTT.